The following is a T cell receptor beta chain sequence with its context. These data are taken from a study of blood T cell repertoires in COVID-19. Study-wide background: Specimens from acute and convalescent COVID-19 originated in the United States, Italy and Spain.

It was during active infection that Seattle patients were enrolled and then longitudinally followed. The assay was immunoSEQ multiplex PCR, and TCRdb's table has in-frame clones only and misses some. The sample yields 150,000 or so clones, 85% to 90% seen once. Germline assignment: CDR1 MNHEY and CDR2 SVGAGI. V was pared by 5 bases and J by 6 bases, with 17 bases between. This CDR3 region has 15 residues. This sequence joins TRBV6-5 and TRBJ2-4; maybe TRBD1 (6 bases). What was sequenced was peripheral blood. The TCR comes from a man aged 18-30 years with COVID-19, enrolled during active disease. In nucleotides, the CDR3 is TGTGCCAGCAGTACCCAACAGGGAGAGGGAAACATTCAGTACTTC. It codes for CASSTQQGEGNIQYF.